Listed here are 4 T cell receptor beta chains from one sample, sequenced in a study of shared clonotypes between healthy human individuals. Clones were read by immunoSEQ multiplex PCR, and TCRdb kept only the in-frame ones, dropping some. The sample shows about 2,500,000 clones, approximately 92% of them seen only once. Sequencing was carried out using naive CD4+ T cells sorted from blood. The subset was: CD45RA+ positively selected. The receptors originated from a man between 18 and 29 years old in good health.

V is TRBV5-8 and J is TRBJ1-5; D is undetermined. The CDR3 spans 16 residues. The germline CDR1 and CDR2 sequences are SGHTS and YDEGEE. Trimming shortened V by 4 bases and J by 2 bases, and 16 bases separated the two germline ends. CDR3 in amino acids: CASSRRTTTRNQPQHF. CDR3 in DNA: TGTGCCAGCAGCCGGAGGACTACGACGCGCAATCAGCCCCAGCATTTT.

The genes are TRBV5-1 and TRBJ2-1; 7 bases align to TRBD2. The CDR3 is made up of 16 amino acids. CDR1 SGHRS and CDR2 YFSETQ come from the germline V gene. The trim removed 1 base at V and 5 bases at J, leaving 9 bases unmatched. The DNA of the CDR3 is TGCGCCAGCAGCTTGTTCAGCGGGATCAAAAACAATGAGCAGTTCTTC. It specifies CASSLFSGIKNNEQFF.

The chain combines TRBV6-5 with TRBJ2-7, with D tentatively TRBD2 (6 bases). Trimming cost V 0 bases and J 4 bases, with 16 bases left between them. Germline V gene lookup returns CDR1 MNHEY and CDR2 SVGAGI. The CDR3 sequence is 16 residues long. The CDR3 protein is CASSYSIPGLSYEQYF. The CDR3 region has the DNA TGTGCCAGCAGTTACTCAATCCCGGGACTTAGTTACGAGCAGTACTTC.

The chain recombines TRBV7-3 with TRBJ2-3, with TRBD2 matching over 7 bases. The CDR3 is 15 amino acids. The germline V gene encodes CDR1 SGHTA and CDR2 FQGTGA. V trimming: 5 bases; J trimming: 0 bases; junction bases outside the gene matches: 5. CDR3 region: CASSISGASTDTQYF. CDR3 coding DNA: TGTGCCAGCAGCATAAGCGGGGCTAGCACAGATACGCAGTATTTT.